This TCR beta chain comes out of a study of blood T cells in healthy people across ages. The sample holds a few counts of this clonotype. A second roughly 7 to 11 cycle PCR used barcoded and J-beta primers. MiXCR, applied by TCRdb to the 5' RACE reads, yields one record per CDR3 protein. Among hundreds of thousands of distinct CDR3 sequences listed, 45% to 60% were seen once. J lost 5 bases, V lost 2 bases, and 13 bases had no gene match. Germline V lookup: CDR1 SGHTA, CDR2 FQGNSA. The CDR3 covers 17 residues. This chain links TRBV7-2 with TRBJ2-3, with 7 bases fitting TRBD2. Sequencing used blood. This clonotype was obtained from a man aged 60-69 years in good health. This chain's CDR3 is CASSLWGGGLQGDTQYF. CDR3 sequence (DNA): TGTGCCAGCAGCTTATGGGGCGGGGGACTCCAGGGAGATACGCAGTATTTT.